The rows below give T cell receptor beta chains drawn from one sample of a study of memory CD4+ T cells and cytomegalovirus serostatus. Using immunoSEQ multiplex PCR, the repertoire was profiled, and TCRdb retains in-frame clones only, with some absent. The sample lists about 52,000 clones, around 83% occurring once. Sample: memory CD4+ T cells from blood. All receptors derive from an adult in good health and CMV-seropositive. CDR3s include the opening cysteine and the closing phenylalanine or tryptophan. D genes are given only for firm matches. Expanded clones are given a class, and other clones once, few, many or no size at all.

size	D	V	J	DNA	CDR3
NA	NA	TRBV11-2	TRBJ1-1	TGTGCCAGCAGCTTAGAATTTGGCTCGCGGAACACTGAAGCTTTCTTT	CASSLEFGSRNTEAFF
NA	TRBD1	TRBV2	TRBJ1-6	TGTGCCAGCAGTGAAGAAGGGGGCCGTCATAATTCACCCCTCCACTTT	CASSEEGGRHNSPLHF
NA	NA	TRBV5-1	TRBJ1-1	TGCGCCAGCAGCGGGCTGGGCTCCTCGAACACTGAAGCTTTCTTT	CASSGLGSSNTEAFF
NA	NA	TRBV2	TRBJ2-7	TGTGCCAGCAGTGACACGGCTAGCAGAGGGTACGAGCAGTACTTC	CASSDTASRGYEQYF
once	NA	TRBV20-1	TRBJ1-2	TGCAGTGCCCAGGACAGTCAAGGCTACACCTTC	CSAQDSQGYTF
NA	NA	TRBV7-6	TRBJ2-2	TGTGCCAGCAGCCCTACCGGACAGACCAACACCGGGGAGCTGTTTTTT	CASSPTGQTNTGELFF
NA	NA	TRBV30	TRBJ1-2	TGTGCCTGGAGTGTGGAGGCTAACTATGGCTACACCTTC	CAWSVEANYGYTF
NA	NA	TRBV18	TRBJ1-2	TGTGCCAGCTCATCCCAGGAGATTAACTATGGCTACACCTTC	CASSSQEINYGYTF
NA	NA	TRBV29-1	TRBJ2-2	TGCAGCGTTGAAGACTCCGCGAACACCGGGGAGCTGTTTTTT	CSVEDSANTGELFF
NA	TRBD2	TRBV18	TRBJ2-7	TGTGCCAGCTCACCCGGGACTAGCGGGTACGAGCAGTACTTC	CASSPGTSGYEQYF
NA	NA	TRBV5-4	TRBJ2-2	TGTGCCAGCAGCTCCATACGCTCCACCGGGGAGCTGTTTTTT	CASSSIRSTGELFF
NA	NA	TRBV11-2	TRBJ2-7	TGTGCCAGCAGCTTAGGGACCACGATAAACAGCATCTACGAGCAGTACTTC	CASSLGTTINSIYEQYF
once	TRBD1	TRBV4-1	TRBJ2-2	TGCGCCAGCAGCCAAGCGGGGACAGGGTCCGTCTGGGAGCTGTTTTTT	CASSQAGTGSVWELFF
NA	TRBD2	TRBV7-9	TRBJ2-7	TGTGCCAGCAGCTCCTCGGGACTAAGGTACGAGCAGTACTTC	CASSSSGLRYEQYF
few	TRBD1	TRBV18	TRBJ2-1	TGTGCCAGCTCAAGAGGACAGGGGGGCTACAATGAGCAGTTCTTC	CASSRGQGGYNEQFF
few	NA	TRBV19	TRBJ1-6	TGTGCCAGTACTCCCGAGACCTATAATTCACCCCTCCACTTT	CASTPETYNSPLHF
NA	NA	TRBV30	TRBJ2-5	TGTGCCTGGAGTGTACGAGAGACCCAGTACTTC	CAWSVRETQYF
NA	TRBD2	TRBV13	TRBJ2-5	TGTGCCAGCAGCCCCCCGGGGGCGAGCGGGAGGGCCGGAGAGACCCAGTACTTC	CASSPPGASGRAGETQYF
NA	NA	TRBV5-4	TRBJ1-5	TGTGCCAGCAGCTTAGACAGAGATCAGCCCCAGCATTTT	CASSLDRDQPQHF
NA	NA	TRBV19	TRBJ2-7	TGTGCCAGTAGTAGGGAATACAGGAGGTTCTACGAGCAGTACTTC	CASSREYRRFYEQYF
once	NA	TRBV19	TRBJ2-3	TGTGCCAGTAGTAGAGCCTTAAGCACAGATACGCAGTATTTT	CASSRALSTDTQYF
NA	NA	TRBV29-1	TRBJ1-2	TGCAGCGTTGATAACGGTAGTCGGGATGGCTACACCTTC	CSVDNGSRDGYTF
NA	TRBD1	TRBV6-1	TRBJ1-5	TGTGCCAGCAGTGTTCAGGGGGCTGTAAACCAGCCCCAGCATTTT	CASSVQGAVNQPQHF
once	NA	TRBV10-3	TRBJ2-3	TGTGCCATCAGCATACCAGAAAGCACAGATACGCAGTATTTT	CAISIPESTDTQYF
NA	TRBD1	TRBV10-3	TRBJ1-1	TGTGCCATCAGTGTCGGGACAGGGCTTTTGAACACTGAAGCTTTCTTT	CAISVGTGLLNTEAFF
NA	NA	TRBV5-1	TRBJ2-7	TGCGCCAGCAGCCAGATGAGCTCCTACGAGCAGTACTTC	CASSQMSSYEQYF
NA	NA	TRBV7-9	TRBJ2-7	TGTGCCAGCAGCTTGTTTGCCTCACTTGAGGGAGAGCAGTACTTC	CASSLFASLEGEQYF
NA	TRBD2	TRBV10-3	TRBJ2-7	TGTGCCGGGGGGACTAGCACCTTGGAGCAGTACTTC	CAGGTSTLEQYF
NA	NA	TRBV19	TRBJ1-2	TGTGCCAGTAGTAGTGGAGGGGGAAACTATGGCTACACCTTC	CASSSGGGNYGYTF
NA	NA	TRBV2	TRBJ2-1	TGTGCCAGCAGTGTGGAAATGTACAATGAGCAGTTCTTC	CASSVEMYNEQFF
NA	NA	TRBV6-6	TRBJ1-2	TGTGCCAGCGCGGACCGGTATGGCTACACCTTC	CASADRYGYTF
few	NA	TRBV6-6	TRBJ1-1	TGTGCCAGCGCCCCGCGGGGGAACACTGAAGCTTTCTTT	CASAPRGNTEAFF
NA	TRBD1	TRBV6-1	TRBJ1-6	TGTGCCAGCAGTGCCGGGACAGGGGTTTCACCCCTCCACTTT	CASSAGTGVSPLHF